The clone carrying this T cell receptor beta chain turned up a few times. The CDR3 consists of 12 residues. V shed 2 bases and J shed 8 bases, with 10 bases lying between them. Germline V gene sequence: CDR1 SGHRS, CDR2 YFSETQ. PCR primers comprised 60 Vbeta and 13 Jbeta primers. TCRdb's copy holds only in-frame clones and misses some; the assay was immunoSEQ multiplex PCR. The sample has around 100,000 clones; 75% to 80% are singletons. This record belongs to a study of cytomegalovirus exposure and HLA in healthy donors. The sequenced material came from PBMCs. This TCR was sampled from a male donor in good health and CMV-seropositive. This chain uses TRBV5-1 with TRBJ1-2; possible D gene TRBD1, 5 bases. The CDR3: CASSFSGGGYTF. The CDR3 DNA follows: TGCGCCAGCAGCTTCTCTGGGGGGGGCTACACCTTC.